Ten or more counts support the clone carrying this TCR beta chain. Its matching antigen is unknown. The data stem from a study of human T cells and chemical hapten exposure. Study-level results: Expanded TCRs grouped into significantly more large CDR3 similarity clusters than controls produced.

Time point noted: patch test 1, 2 weeks after DPC sensitization. Treatment: therapeutic diphenylcyclopropenone sensitization with weekly scalp DPC. The germline CDR1 and CDR2 sequences are LGHDT and YNNKEL (reference sequence). The V end was cut by 2 bases, the J end by 7 bases, with 3 bases between. CDR3 length: 11 residues. Each cDNA molecule in the library carried unique molecular identifiers. Original analysis: A typical sample had 95,638 TCRs, with roughly 23,224 to 700,000 overall. TCRdb independently ran MiXCR on the RACE reads; one entry per CDR3 protein. These V and J calls originate from TCRdb's pipeline instead of the authors' own analysis. The data contain about 120,000 distinct CDR3 sequences, about 12% of them singletons.

The specimen was whole blood, collected in connection with sensitization to the hapten diphenylcyclopropenone (DPC). This chain links TRBV3-1 with TRBJ2-1, with unresolved D. The TCR was taken from a woman aged 45-65 years with alopecia areata. Some clones in this sample may be carry-over from other donors' samples. In nucleotides, the CDR3 is TGTGCCAGCAGCCAAACGAATGAGCAGTTCTTC. It specifies CASSQTNEQFF.